Included here is one T cell receptor (beta chain) sequence, with context. Its specificity is not known. A read error may produce the germline difference seen at one junction end. This record belongs to a study of glioma-infiltrating T cells. Study-wide findings and caveats: Tissue-blood divergence was below expectation in non-neoplastic patients, above in gliomas. Tissue and blood shared very few CDR3 sequences.

The CDR3 contains 14 residues. Looked up from germline, CDR1 is MNHEY and CDR2 is SVGEGT. Amplification of TCR alpha and beta CDR3 regions from RNA used iRepertoire nested multiplex PCR. TCRdb re-analysed the multiplex PCR reads in MiXCR, keeping a single row per CDR3 protein. The repertoire holds over 100,000 distinct CDR3 sequences, with less than 30% as singletons. Sequencing used glioma tissue, nonneoplastic brain tissue, or PBMCs (not recorded which). The TCR originated in a human donor with low-grade glioma or glioblastoma, undergoing nonglioma brain surgery, or in good health (not recorded which). This chain joins TRBV6-2 or TRBV6-3 and TRBJ2-1, with a possible D match to TRBD1 (5 bases). CDR3 loop: CASSVDKTYNGQFF. The CDR3 DNA reads TGTGCCAGCAGCGTGGACAAAACCTACAATGGGCAGTTCTTC.